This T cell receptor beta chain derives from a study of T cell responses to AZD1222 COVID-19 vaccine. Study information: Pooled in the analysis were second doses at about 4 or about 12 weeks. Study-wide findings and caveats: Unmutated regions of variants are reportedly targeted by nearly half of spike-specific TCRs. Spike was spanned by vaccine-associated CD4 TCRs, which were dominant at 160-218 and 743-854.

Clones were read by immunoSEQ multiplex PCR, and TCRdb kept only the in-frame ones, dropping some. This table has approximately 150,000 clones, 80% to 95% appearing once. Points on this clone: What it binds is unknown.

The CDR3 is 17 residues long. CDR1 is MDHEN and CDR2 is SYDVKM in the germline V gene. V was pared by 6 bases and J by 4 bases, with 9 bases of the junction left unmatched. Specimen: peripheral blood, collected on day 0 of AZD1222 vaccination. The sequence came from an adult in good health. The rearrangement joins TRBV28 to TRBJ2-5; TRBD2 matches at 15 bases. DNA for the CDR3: TGTGCCAGCAGCCACCTCCCGGGACTAGCGGGAGGAGAGACCCAGTACTTC. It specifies CASSHLPGLAGGETQYF.